This T cell receptor (beta chain) emerged from a study of shared clonotypes between healthy human individuals. The study drew all its donors from Caucasian adults living in Nashville, Tennessee. V was clipped by 3 bases and J by 8 bases; unmatched bases: 11. This CDR3 region has 15 residues. Germline CDR1 and CDR2: SGHDT and YYEEEE. Using immunoSEQ multiplex PCR, the repertoire was profiled, and TCRdb retains in-frame clones only, with some absent. This table holds over 1.4 million clones, approximately 97% found once. Source material: naive CD4+ T cells sorted from blood. As for subset: CD45RA+ positively selected. This clonotype originated in a man aged 25-45 years in good health. The J gene is TRBJ2-1, the V gene TRBV5-6; 7 positions agree with TRBD2. This CDR3 is CASSWGEGPRDEQFF. CDR3 sequence (DNA): TGTGCCAGCAGCTGGGGGGAGGGCCCTCGGGATGAGCAGTTCTTC.